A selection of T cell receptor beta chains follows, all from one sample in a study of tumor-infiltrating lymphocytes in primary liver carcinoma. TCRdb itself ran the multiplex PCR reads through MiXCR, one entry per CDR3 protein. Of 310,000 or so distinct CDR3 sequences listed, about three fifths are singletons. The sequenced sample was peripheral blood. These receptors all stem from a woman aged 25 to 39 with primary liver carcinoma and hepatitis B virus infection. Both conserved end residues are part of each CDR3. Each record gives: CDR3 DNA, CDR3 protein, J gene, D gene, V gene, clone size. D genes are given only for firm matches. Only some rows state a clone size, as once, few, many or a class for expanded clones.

DNA: TGCGCCAGCAGGGAGGGACTAGCGGGAGGCACAGATACGCAGTATTTT; CDR3: CASREGLAGGTDTQYF; J: TRBJ2-3; D: TRBD2; V: TRBV28; size: NA
DNA: TGTGCCAGCAGCCAGGGGGCTTACCGAGAGCAGTTCTTC; CDR3: CASSQGAYREQFF; J: TRBJ2-1; D: TRBD1; V: TRBV9; size: NA
DNA: TGTGCCAGCAGTTACGATCGAGGCCAGCCCGAGCAGTACTTC; CDR3: CASSYDRGQPEQYF; J: TRBJ2-7; D: NA; V: TRBV6-5; size: many
DNA: TGCAGCGCCGACGGACTGCTGAAAGATACGCAGTATTTT; CDR3: CSADGLLKDTQYF; J: TRBJ2-3; D: NA; V: TRBV29-1; size: many
DNA: TGTGCCAGCAGTCCTGGACAGTCCTACGAGCAGTACTTC; CDR3: CASSPGQSYEQYF; J: TRBJ2-7; D: NA; V: TRBV13; size: many
DNA: TGCAGCGTCCGGACAGGGGAAAATGAGCAGTTCTTC; CDR3: CSVRTGENEQFF; J: TRBJ2-1; D: TRBD1; V: TRBV29-1; size: many
DNA: TGTGCCAGCAGCCCACCAGGGGTCGCAGATACGCAGTATTTT; CDR3: CASSPPGVADTQYF; J: TRBJ2-3; D: NA; V: TRBV7-9; size: NA
DNA: TGTGCCAGCAGTTACGCGCGGGATAGCACAGATACGCAGTATTTT; CDR3: CASSYARDSTDTQYF; J: TRBJ2-3; D: NA; V: TRBV6-6; size: few
DNA: TGCAGCGTTGATGACTACCAAGAGACCCAGTACTTC; CDR3: CSVDDYQETQYF; J: TRBJ2-5; D: NA; V: TRBV29-1; size: few
DNA: TGCAGCGTTGTACGAGCGGACTTCCACGAGCAGTACTTC; CDR3: CSVVRADFHEQYF; J: TRBJ2-7; D: NA; V: TRBV29-1; size: NA
DNA: TGTGCCAGCAGTTACTCGCGGGACAGTGAAGCTTTCTTT; CDR3: CASSYSRDSEAFF; J: TRBJ1-1; D: TRBD1; V: TRBV6-5; size: few
DNA: TGTGCCAGCAGGCCGCGACTACTCTCCTACGAGCAGTACTTC; CDR3: CASRPRLLSYEQYF; J: TRBJ2-7; D: NA; V: TRBV12-3/TRBV12-4; size: NA
DNA: TGTGCCAGCAGTGAAGGACGGTGGACTAGCGGCCAAGAGACCCAGTACTTC; CDR3: CASSEGRWTSGQETQYF; J: TRBJ2-5; D: TRBD2; V: TRBV6-1; size: many
DNA: TGCGCCAGCGGAACGATCCGGGAGCCCCCTGAGTACTTC; CDR3: CASGTIREPPEYF; J: TRBJ2-7; D: NA; V: TRBV4-1; size: many
DNA: TGTGCCAGCAGTGTAATGTATCATAGCAATAAGCCCCAGCATTTT; CDR3: CASSVMYHSNKPQHF; J: TRBJ1-5; D: NA; V: TRBV6-1; size: NA
DNA: TGTGCTAGTGGTTTGGTTACAATAATAGGGAGGAACACTGAAGCTTTCTTT; CDR3: CASGLVTIIGRNTEAFF; J: TRBJ1-1; D: NA; V: TRBV12-5; size: NA
DNA: TGTGCCAGCGCCGTTAGCCTAGGGGGTTTTCAGCCCCAGCATTTT; CDR3: CASAVSLGGFQPQHF; J: TRBJ1-5; D: NA; V: TRBV2; size: NA
DNA: TGTGCCAGCAGCCCCGGTGGGGGGGCCCAGTACTTC; CDR3: CASSPGGGAQYF; J: TRBJ2-7; D: NA; V: TRBV5-4; size: NA
DNA: TGTGCCAGCAGTGCGACATGGTCAGAGACCCAGTACTTC; CDR3: CASSATWSETQYF; J: TRBJ2-5; D: NA; V: TRBV12-3/TRBV12-4; size: NA
DNA: TGTGCCAGCACTAGCGGGAGGCAACCTTACAATGAGCAGTTCTTC; CDR3: CASTSGRQPYNEQFF; J: TRBJ2-1; D: TRBD2; V: TRBV12-3/TRBV12-4; size: NA
DNA: TGTGCCAGCAGTTACGCGGACAGGGGGACCTACGAGCAGTACTTC; CDR3: CASSYADRGTYEQYF; J: TRBJ2-7; D: TRBD1; V: TRBV6-5; size: few
DNA: TGTGCCGGCAGTTATGCGGGTTCCTATGAGCAGTACTTC; CDR3: CAGSYAGSYEQYF; J: TRBJ2-7; D: NA; V: TRBV6-2/TRBV6-3; size: NA
DNA: TGCGCCAGTAGCCAAGGACGGGGACTAGGGGCCTACGAGCAGTACTTC; CDR3: CASSQGRGLGAYEQYF; J: TRBJ2-7; D: TRBD2; V: TRBV4-1; size: NA
DNA: TGTGCCAGCAGCCGTATCGAGACTAGCGGGAGGGCGGCTGAGCAGTTCTTC; CDR3: CASSRIETSGRAAEQFF; J: TRBJ2-1; D: TRBD2; V: TRBV6-2/TRBV6-3; size: few
DNA: TGCAGCGTTTACGGCGGGAGCAACGAGCAGTACTTC; CDR3: CSVYGGSNEQYF; J: TRBJ2-7; D: TRBD2; V: TRBV29-1; size: many
DNA: TGCAGCGTTGTTAACAGGCTTTCACGTACTGAAGCTTTCTTT; CDR3: CSVVNRLSRTEAFF; J: TRBJ1-1; D: NA; V: TRBV29-1; size: many
DNA: TGTGCCAACAGCGCGAATAGTTACGAGCAATACTTC; CDR3: CANSANSYEQYF; J: TRBJ2-7; D: NA; V: TRBV11-2; size: NA
DNA: TGTGCCAGCAGCGCGACAGGGGACGACGAGCAGTACTTC; CDR3: CASSATGDDEQYF; J: TRBJ2-7; D: TRBD1; V: TRBV9; size: once
DNA: TGTGCCAGCAGCTCTGGACAGACAGATACGCACTATTTT; CDR3: CASSSGQTDTHYF; J: TRBJ2-3; D: NA; V: TRBV7-8; size: NA
DNA: TGTGCCACTCGGGACACAGGGAGGGATCAGCCCCAGCATTTT; CDR3: CATRDTGRDQPQHF; J: TRBJ1-5; D: NA; V: TRBV10-3; size: many
DNA: TGCAGCGCAAGCCGGGACAGGGGACTCGAGCAGTACTTC; CDR3: CSASRDRGLEQYF; J: TRBJ2-7; D: TRBD1; V: TRBV29-1; size: many
DNA: TGTGCCAGCAGTCCCGGTAGCCATGAGCAGTTCTTC; CDR3: CASSPGSHEQFF; J: TRBJ2-1; D: NA; V: TRBV6-5; size: many
DNA: TGTGCCTGGAGTCGCCAGAGCGGTCAGCCCCAGCATTTT; CDR3: CAWSRQSGQPQHF; J: TRBJ1-5; D: NA; V: TRBV30; size: NA
DNA: TGCGCCAGCAGCCAAGGGGGGGGGCAGGAGACCCAGTACTTC; CDR3: CASSQGGGQETQYF; J: TRBJ2-5; D: NA; V: TRBV4-3; size: many
DNA: TGTGCCAGCAGTCCTCGGACAGGTCCAACGAGCACAGATACACAGTATTTT; CDR3: CASSPRTGPTSTDTQYF; J: TRBJ2-3; D: TRBD1; V: TRBV12-3/TRBV12-4; size: NA
DNA: TGTGCCAGCAGGGGGATTGGAGTGGGGTCAAAACAGCCCCAGCATTTT; CDR3: CASRGIGVGSKQPQHF; J: TRBJ1-5; D: NA; V: TRBV28; size: NA
DNA: TGTGCCAGCAGTCCCCCAGGGGTCCTACTATACAATGAGCAGTTCTTC; CDR3: CASSPPGVLLYNEQFF; J: TRBJ2-1; D: NA; V: TRBV12-3/TRBV12-4; size: many
DNA: TGTGCCGGCCGACTAGCGGTCTCATACAATGGGCAGTTCTTC; CDR3: CAGRLAVSYNGQFF; J: TRBJ2-1; D: TRBD2; V: TRBV11-3; size: NA